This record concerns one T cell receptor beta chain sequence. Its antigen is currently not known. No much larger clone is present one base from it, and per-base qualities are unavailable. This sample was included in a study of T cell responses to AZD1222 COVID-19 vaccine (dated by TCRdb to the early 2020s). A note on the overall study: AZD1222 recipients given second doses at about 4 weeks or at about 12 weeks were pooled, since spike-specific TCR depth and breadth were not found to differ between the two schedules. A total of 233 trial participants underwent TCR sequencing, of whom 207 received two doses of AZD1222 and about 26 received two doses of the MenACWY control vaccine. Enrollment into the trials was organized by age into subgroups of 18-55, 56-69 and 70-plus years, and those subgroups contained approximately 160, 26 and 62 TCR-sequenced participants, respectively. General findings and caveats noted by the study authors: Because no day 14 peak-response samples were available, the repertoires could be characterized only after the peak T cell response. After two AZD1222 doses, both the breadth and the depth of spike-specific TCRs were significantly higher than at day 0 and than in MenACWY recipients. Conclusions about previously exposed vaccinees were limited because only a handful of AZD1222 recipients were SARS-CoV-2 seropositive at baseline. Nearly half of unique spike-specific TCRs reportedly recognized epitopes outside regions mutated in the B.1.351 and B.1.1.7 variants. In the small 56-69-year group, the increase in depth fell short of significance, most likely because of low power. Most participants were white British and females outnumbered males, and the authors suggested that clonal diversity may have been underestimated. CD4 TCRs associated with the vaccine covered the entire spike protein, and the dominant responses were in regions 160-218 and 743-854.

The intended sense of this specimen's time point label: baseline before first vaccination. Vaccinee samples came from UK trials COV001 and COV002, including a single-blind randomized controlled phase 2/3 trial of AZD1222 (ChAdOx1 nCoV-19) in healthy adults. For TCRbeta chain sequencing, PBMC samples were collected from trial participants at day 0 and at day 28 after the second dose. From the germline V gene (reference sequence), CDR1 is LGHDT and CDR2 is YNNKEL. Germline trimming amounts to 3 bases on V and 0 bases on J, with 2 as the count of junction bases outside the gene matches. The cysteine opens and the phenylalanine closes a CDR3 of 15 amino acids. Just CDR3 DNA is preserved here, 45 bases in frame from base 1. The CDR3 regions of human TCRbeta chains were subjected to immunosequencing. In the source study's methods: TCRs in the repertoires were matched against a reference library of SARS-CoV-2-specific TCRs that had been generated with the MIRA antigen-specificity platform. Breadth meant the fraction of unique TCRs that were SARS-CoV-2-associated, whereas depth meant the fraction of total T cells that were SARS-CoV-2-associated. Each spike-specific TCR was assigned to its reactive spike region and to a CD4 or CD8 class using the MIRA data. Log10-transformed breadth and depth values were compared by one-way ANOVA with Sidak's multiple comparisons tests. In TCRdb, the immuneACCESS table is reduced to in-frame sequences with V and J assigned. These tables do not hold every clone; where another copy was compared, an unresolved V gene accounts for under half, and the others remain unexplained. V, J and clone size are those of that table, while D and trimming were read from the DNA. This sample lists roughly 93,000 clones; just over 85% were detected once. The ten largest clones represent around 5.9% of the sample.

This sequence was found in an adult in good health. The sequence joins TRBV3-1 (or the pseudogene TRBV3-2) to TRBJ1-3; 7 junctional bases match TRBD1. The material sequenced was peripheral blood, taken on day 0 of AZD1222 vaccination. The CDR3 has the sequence CASSHKGASGNTIYF. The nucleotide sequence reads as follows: TGTGCCAGCAGCCACAAGGGGGCCTCTGGAAACACCATATATTTT.